The 17 T cell receptor beta chains below were found in one sample sequenced in a study of cytomegalovirus exposure and HLA in healthy donors. Primers for the PCR totalled 60 Vbeta and 13 Jbeta. Only in-frame clones appear in the TCRdb table, and some are missing; sequencing was by immunoSEQ multiplex PCR. This table has approximately 140,000 clones, around 77% appearing once. Sequencing was carried out using PBMCs. These receptors originate from a woman in her forties or fifties in good health and CMV-seronegative.

The J gene is TRBJ1-2, the V gene TRBV6-1; 9 bases map to TRBD1. Germline V gene sequence: CDR1 MNHNS, CDR2 SASEGT. The CDR3 runs to 14 residues. With 4 bases clipped from V and 5 bases from J, the junction kept 5 bases outside the gene matches. In DNA form, the CDR3 reads TGTGCCAGCAGTGGGACAGGGGAAGGTTATGGCTACACCTTC. Protein product: CASSGTGEGYGYTF.

J is TRBJ1-1 and V is TRBV7-6, with a weak D call TRBD1 (5 bases). Germline lookup yields CDR1 SGHVS and CDR2 FNYEAQ. CDR3 length equals 14 residues. V was cut by 5 bases and J by 1 base, with 11 bases left in between. CDR3 sequence reads: CASSPQGGNTEAFF. The DNA of the CDR3 is TGTGCCAGCAGCCCTCAGGGAGGGAACACTGAAGCTTTCTTT.

The V call is TRBV2, the J call TRBJ1-4; 7 bases align to TRBD1. V lost 6 bases, J lost 7 bases, and 11 bases stayed unmatched. The germline V gene has CDR1 SNHLY and CDR2 FYNNEI. This CDR3 has 15 residues. CDR3 amino acids: CASSSDREVVEKLFF. The CDR3 DNA is TGTGCCAGCAGCTCCGACAGGGAGGTCGTTGAAAAACTGTTTTTT.

The chain is built from TRBV9 and TRBJ2-7; TRBD2 matches 8 bases. This CDR3 is built from 14 residues. Germline V gene data show CDR1 as SGDLS and CDR2 as YYNGEE. V shed 7 bases, J shed 4 bases, and the junction held 10 bases outside the gene matches. The CDR3 spells CASARGGGSYEQYF. In nucleotides, the CDR3 is TGTGCCAGCGCACGGGGGGGAGGGTCGTACGAGCAGTACTTC.

The rearrangement uses TRBV2 and TRBJ2-2; TRBD1 matches 10 bases. Trimming took 5 bases from V and 6 from J; bases not matched to a gene: 3. The germline CDR1 and CDR2 sequences are SNHLY and FYNNEI. The CDR3 extends over 14 amino acids. The CDR3 is CASSWGQGPGELFF. The CDR3 bases are TGTGCCAGCAGTTGGGGACAGGGGCCCGGGGAGCTGTTTTTT.

The V and J genes are TRBV11-2 and TRBJ1-6; 10 bases fit TRBD1. V dropped 5 bases and J dropped 10; count of bases not matched to a gene: 8. The CDR3 consists of 15 residues. Germline-derived CDR1 and CDR2 are SGHAT and FQNNGV. The CDR3 reads CASSLRTGGPSPLHF. The CDR3 DNA is TGTGCCAGCAGCCTCCGGACAGGGGGGCCCTCACCCCTCCACTTT.

This clone has a handful of counts. This chain joins TRBV5-4 and TRBJ2-5; 10 nucleotides line up with TRBD1. Per germline, CDR1 SGHNT and CDR2 YYREEE (reference sequence). The CDR3 is made up of 15 amino acids. The V and J ends lost 6 bases and 5 bases, in that order; junction bases with no gene match: 10. CDR3 loop: CASNPGTGERETQYF. DNA for the CDR3: TGTGCCAGCAACCCGGGGACAGGGGAGAGGGAGACCCAGTACTTC.

This chain joins TRBV2 and TRBJ2-5; 8 positions agree with TRBD1. CDR1 and CDR2 (germline): SNHLY, FYNNEI. Losses at the gene ends were 3 bases for V and 6 bases for J; bases not matched to a gene: 0. This CDR3 has 12 amino acids. CDR3 nucleotide sequence: TGTGCCAGCAGTGACAGGGGGCAGACCCAGTACTTC. Its translation: CASSDRGQTQYF.

This clone was detected once. The rearrangement joins TRBV7-3 to TRBJ2-2, with D unclear. The germline V gene has CDR1 SGHTA and CDR2 FQGTGA. V lost 0 bases and J lost 5, with 4 bases in between. The CDR3 contains 13 residues. CDR3 protein: CASSLTVTGELFF. CDR3 coding DNA: TGTGCCAGCAGCTTAACCGTTACCGGGGAGCTGTTTTTT.

The chain links TRBV30 to TRBJ1-2, with a weak D call TRBD1 (6 bases). V gave up 7 bases and J gave up 2 bases, with 14 bases separating them. The CDR3 spans 13 residues. Germline V CDR1 and CDR2: GTSNPN, SVGIG (reference sequence). The CDR3: CAYRRGWNYGYTF. As DNA, the CDR3 is TGTGCCTACCGAAGGGGGTGGAACTATGGCTACACCTTC.

This clone was seen only a few times. The chain is built from TRBV2 and TRBJ2-7; perhaps TRBD2 as D (6 bases). The CDR3 totals 16 residues. Trimming stripped 6 bases from V and 0 bases from J, with 18 bases between. Germline values: CDR1 SNHLY, CDR2 FYNNEI. CDR3 nucleotide sequence: TGTGCCAGCAGCGCCTCGGGGGACGAAAGCTCCTACGAGCAGTACTTC. Translation gives CASSASGDESSYEQYF.

The chain carries TRBV6-6 and TRBJ2-7; no firm D call. The length of the CDR3 is 11 residues. V shed 5 bases and J shed 2 bases, with 4 bases lying between them. Germline V gives CDR1 MNHNY, CDR2 SVGAGI (reference sequence). CDR3 protein: CASSQTYEQYF. The CDR3 region has the DNA TGTGCCAGCAGTCAAACCTACGAGCAGTACTTC.

V usage is TRBV7-8 and J usage is TRBJ2-7; the D is unclear. Per the germline V gene, CDR1 is SGHVS and CDR2 is FQNEAQ. CDR3 size: 19 residues. V lost 0 bases and J 0 bases, leaving 21 bases between the germline ends. The CDR3 bases are TGTGCCAGCAGCTTAGCAAGGTTTCAGACCATAAACAGCTCCTACGAGCAGTACTTC. Its protein is CASSLARFQTINSSYEQYF. The full variable domain, completed using reference TRBV7-8 and TRBJ2-7, is GAGVSQSPRYKVAKRGQDVALRCDPISGHVSLFWYQQALGQGPEFLTYFQNEAQLDKSGLPSDRFFAERPEGSVSTLKIQRTQQEDSAVYLCASSLARFQTINSSYEQYFGPGTRLTVT.

The chain joins TRBV6-1 to TRBJ1-5; TRBD1 agrees at 7 bases. V was clipped by 7 bases and J by 4 bases; unmatched bases: 4. CDR1 MNHNS and CDR2 SASEGT come from the germline V gene. The length of the CDR3 is 13 residues. The CDR3 sequence is CASTSDRNQPQHF. The CDR3 nucleotides read TGTGCCAGCACCTCGGACAGGAATCAGCCCCAGCATTTT.

The rearrangement uses TRBV15 and TRBJ2-7, with D tentatively TRBD2 (5 bases). Trimming cost V 3 bases and J 5 bases, with 14 bases left between them. This CDR3 spans 14 amino acids. The V gene's germline CDR1 is LNHNV and CDR2 YYDKDF (reference sequence). The CDR3 protein is CATSRGRFSDEQYF. CDR3 sequence (DNA): TGTGCCACCAGCAGGGGCAGGTTTAGCGACGAGCAGTACTTC.

The V gene is TRBV2, the J gene TRBJ1-2; D unclear. CDR1 SNHLY and CDR2 FYNNEI come from the germline V gene. With 0 bases removed from V and 8 bases from J, the gap between germline ends came to 10 bases. CDR3 length equals 13 residues. The CDR3 nucleotides read TGTGCCAGCAGTGAAGCGGGAGTGGAGGGCTACACCTTC. This gives the protein CASSEAGVEGYTF.

The rearrangement links TRBV5-6 to TRBJ2-1, with 7 nucleotides matching TRBD1. From germline, CDR1 is SGHDT and CDR2 YYEEEE. This CDR3 spans 16 amino acids. V was pared by 0 bases and J by 0 bases, with 3 bases of the junction left unmatched. The CDR3 nucleotides are TGTGCCAGCAGCTTGGTGGCAGGGGGCTCCTACAATGAGCAGTTCTTC. It translates to CASSLVAGGSYNEQFF.